This T cell receptor beta chain was identified during a study of T cell responses to AZD1222 COVID-19 vaccine. Trimming cost V 1 base and J 0 bases, with 10 bases left between them. In germline, CDR1 is LNHDA, CDR2 SQIVND (reference sequence). The CDR3 consists of 16 residues. This clone was recorded a few times. Produced via immunoSEQ multiplex PCR; TCRdb's table is partial and in-frame only. The sample records some 190,000 clones, about nine tenths being singletons. V gene TRBV19 combines with J gene TRBJ2-4; D is uncertain. The sequencing used peripheral blood, collected 28 days after the second AZD1222 dose. The TCR comes from an adult who received the AZD1222 COVID-19 vaccine. The CDR3 here is CASSIALGLAKNIQYF. CDR3 coding DNA: TGTGCCAGTAGTATAGCCCTTGGGTTAGCCAAAAACATTCAGTACTTC. Supplemented by reference TRBV19 and TRBJ2-4, the full variable domain reads DGGITQSPKYLFRKEGQNVTLSCEQNLNHDAMYWYRQDPGQGLRLIYYSQIVNDFQKGDIAEGYSVSREKKESFPLTVTSAQKNPTAFYLCASSIALGLAKNIQYFGAGTRLSVL.